This TCR beta chain was identified in a study of CD8+ T cells in alopecia areata. Study in general: The drug, tofacitinib, lasted 6 to 18 months, followed by 6 months off drug. Study observations and caveats: Clonality was higher in lesional than normal scalp, especially in alopecia totalis/universalis.

Extracted from the samples, RNA was reverse transcribed into cDNA to serve as the sequencing template. Clones were read by immunoSEQ multiplex PCR, and TCRdb kept only the in-frame ones, dropping some. The repertoire has under 70,000 clones, about 96% of them found once; the top ten carry about a quarter. Lesional scalp punch biopsies and peripheral blood came from alopecia areata patients. As regards this clone: Its cognate antigen is unknown.

After removal of 3 bases from V and 4 bases from J, the junction contained 2 bases not matched to a gene. The CDR3 is made up of 13 amino acids. Germline V gene data show CDR1 as MNHEY and CDR2 as SVGAGI. The specimen comprised CD8+ T cells sorted from blood, sampled at week 0. This clonotype originated in a human donor with alopecia areata. This chain links TRBV6-5 with TRBJ2-5; 7 bases map to TRBD1. The CDR3 DNA reads TGTGCCAGCAGTTATAGGGGGCCAGAGACCCAGTACTTC. It encodes CASSYRGPETQYF.